A single TCR beta chain is shown here with its context. Its antigen remains unidentified. This specimen comes from a study of cytomegalovirus exposure and HLA in healthy donors. Background on the study: A subsequent analysis reported that the 120 validation repertoires were produced on the same platform that had also been used for the 666 first-cohort repertoires.

Produced via immunoSEQ multiplex PCR; TCRdb's table is partial and in-frame only. The table records about 140,000 clones, 86% of them present only once. General observations from the study: Accounts indicate the classifier identified cytomegalovirus status with strong specificity and sensitivity. Specificity for CMV antigens was confirmed in vitro for a few of the CMV-associated chains.

The donors were in the approximately 130-subject validation cohort; that cohort was separate from the roughly 700-subject first cohort. Sequencing input: PBMCs. The clonotype originates from a man aged 18 to 29 in good health and CMV-seronegative.

The CDR3 sequence: CASSYEPGLAGDEQFF. The CDR3 region has the DNA TGTGCCAGCAGTTACGAACCGGGACTAGCGGGAGATGAGCAGTTCTTC. V is TRBV6-5 and J is TRBJ2-1; TRBD2 agrees at 14 bases. Germline values: CDR1 MNHEY, CDR2 SVGAGI. The CDR3 extends over 16 amino acids. V was clipped by 2 bases and J by 8 bases; unmatched bases: 5.